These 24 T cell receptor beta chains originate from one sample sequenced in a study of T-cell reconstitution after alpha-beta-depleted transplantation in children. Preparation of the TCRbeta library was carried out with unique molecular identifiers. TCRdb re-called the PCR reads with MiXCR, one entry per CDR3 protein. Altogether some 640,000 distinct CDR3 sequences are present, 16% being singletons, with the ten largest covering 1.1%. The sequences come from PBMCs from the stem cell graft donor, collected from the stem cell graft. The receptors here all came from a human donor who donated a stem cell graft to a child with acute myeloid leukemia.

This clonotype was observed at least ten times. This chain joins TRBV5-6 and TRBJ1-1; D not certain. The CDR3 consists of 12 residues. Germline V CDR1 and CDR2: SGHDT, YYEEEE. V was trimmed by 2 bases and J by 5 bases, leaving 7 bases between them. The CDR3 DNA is TGTGCCAGCAGCTTTCAAGGGACTGAAGCTTTCTTT. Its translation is CASSFQGTEAFF.

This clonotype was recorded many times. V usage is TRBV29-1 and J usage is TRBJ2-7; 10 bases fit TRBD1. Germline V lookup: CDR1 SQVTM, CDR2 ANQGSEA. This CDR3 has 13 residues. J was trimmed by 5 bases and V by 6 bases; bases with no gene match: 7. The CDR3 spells CSVAGQGFNEQYF. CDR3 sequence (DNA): TGCAGCGTGGCGGGACAGGGGTTCAACGAGCAGTACTTC.

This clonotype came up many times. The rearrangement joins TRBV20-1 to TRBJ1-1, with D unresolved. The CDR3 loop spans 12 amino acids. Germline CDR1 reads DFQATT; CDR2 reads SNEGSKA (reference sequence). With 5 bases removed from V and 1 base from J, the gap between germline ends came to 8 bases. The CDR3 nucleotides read TGCAGTGCTCCCTGGGCGAACACTGAAGCTTTCTTT. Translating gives CSAPWANTEAFF.

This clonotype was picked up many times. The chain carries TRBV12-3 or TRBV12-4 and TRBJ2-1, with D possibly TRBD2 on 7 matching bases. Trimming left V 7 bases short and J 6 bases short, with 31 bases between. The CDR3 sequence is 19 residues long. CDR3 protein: CASNNRGAFSAGLFNEQFF. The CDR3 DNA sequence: TGTGCCAGCAACAACCGGGGGGCCTTTTCAGCGGGGCTATTCAATGAGCAGTTCTTC.

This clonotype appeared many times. CDR3 bases: TGTGCCATCAGTGAGTCGTTAAGCACAGATACGCAGTATTTT. It translates to CAISESLSTDTQYF. The chain links TRBV10-3 to TRBJ2-3; D gene ambiguous. The germline V gene encodes CDR1 ENHRY and CDR2 SYGVKD. V dropped 0 bases and J dropped 0 bases, with 4 bases sitting between them. The length of the CDR3 is 14 residues.

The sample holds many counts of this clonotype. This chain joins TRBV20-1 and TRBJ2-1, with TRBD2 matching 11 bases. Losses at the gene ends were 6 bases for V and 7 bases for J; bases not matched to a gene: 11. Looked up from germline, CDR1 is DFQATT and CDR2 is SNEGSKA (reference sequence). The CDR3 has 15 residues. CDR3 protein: CSAPTSGVDWNEQFF. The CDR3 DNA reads TGCAGTGCCCCGACTAGCGGGGTCGATTGGAATGAGCAGTTCTTC.

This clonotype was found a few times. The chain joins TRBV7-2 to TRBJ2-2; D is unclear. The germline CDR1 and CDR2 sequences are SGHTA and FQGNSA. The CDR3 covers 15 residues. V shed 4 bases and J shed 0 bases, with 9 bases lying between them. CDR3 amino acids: CASSSRLANTGELFF. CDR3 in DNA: TGTGCCAGCAGCTCCCGACTGGCGAACACCGGGGAGCTGTTTTTT.

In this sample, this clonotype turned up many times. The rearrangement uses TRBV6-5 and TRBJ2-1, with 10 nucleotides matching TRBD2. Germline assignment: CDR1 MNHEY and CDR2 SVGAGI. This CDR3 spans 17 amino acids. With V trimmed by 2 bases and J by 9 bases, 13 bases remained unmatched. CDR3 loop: CASSYGSGGSLIGEQFF. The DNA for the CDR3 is TGTGCCAGCAGTTACGGTAGCGGGGGGTCCCTTATCGGTGAGCAGTTCTTC.

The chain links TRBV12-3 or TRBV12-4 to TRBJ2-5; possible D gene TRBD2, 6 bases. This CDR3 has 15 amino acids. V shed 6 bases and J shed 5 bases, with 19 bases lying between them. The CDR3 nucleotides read TGTGCCAGCAGCTCAAGGGAGCGGGCTTCGGAGACCCAGTACTTC. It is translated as CASSSRERASETQYF.

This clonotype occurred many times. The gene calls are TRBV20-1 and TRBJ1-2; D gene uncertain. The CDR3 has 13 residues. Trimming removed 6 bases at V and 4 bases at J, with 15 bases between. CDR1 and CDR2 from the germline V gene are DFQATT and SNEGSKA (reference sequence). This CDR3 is CSAPTRRSYGYTF. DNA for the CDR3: TGCAGTGCCCCAACCCGGAGGTCCTATGGCTACACCTTC.

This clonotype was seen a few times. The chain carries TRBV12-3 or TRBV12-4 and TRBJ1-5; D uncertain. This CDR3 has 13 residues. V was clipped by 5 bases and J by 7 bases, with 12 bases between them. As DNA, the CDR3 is TGTGCCAGCAGTGGGGATGTGTTACAGCCCCAGCATTTT. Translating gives CASSGDVLQPQHF.

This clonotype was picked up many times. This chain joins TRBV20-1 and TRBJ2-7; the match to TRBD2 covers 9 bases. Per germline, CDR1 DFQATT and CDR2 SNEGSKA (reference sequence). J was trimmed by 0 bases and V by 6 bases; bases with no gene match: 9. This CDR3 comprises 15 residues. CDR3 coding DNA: TGCAGTGCGAGGACTCTAGCGGGGAGCTCCTACGAGCAGTACTTC. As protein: CSARTLAGSSYEQYF.

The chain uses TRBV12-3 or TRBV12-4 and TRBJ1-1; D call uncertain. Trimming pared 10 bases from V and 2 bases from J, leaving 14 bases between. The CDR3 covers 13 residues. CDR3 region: CAILDQYNTEAFF. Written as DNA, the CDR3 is TGTGCCATCCTTGACCAGTATAACACTGAAGCTTTCTTT.

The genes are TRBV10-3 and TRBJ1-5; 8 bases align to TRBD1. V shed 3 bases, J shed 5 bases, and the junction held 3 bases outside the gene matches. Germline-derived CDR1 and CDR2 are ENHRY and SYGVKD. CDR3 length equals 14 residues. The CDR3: CAISDRGQDQPQHF. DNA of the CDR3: TGTGCCATCAGTGACAGGGGGCAGGATCAGCCCCAGCATTTT.

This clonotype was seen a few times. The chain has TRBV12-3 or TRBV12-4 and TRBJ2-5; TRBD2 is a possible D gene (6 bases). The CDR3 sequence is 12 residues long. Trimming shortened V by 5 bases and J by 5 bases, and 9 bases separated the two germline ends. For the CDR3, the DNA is TGTGCCAGCAGTCCGGGAGACGAGACCCAGTACTTC. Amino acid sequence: CASSPGDETQYF.

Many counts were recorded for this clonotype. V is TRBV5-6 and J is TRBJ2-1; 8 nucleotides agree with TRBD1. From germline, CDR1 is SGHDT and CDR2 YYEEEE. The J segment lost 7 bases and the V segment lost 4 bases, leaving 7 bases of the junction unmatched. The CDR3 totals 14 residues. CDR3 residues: CASSAGTGVNEQFF. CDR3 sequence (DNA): TGTGCCAGCAGCGCCGGGACAGGAGTGAATGAGCAGTTCTTC.

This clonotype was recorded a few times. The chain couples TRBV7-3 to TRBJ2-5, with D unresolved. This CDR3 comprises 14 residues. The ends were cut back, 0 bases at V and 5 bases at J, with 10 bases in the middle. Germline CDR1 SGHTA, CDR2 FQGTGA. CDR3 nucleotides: TGTGCCAGCAGCTTAACGGGTCCCGGGGAGACCCAGTACTTC. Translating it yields CASSLTGPGETQYF.

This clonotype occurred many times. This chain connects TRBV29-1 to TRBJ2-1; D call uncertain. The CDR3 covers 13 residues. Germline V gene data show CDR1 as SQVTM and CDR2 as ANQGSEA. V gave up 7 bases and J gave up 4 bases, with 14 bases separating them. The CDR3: CSAGFGQYNEQFF. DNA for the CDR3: TGCAGCGCCGGTTTCGGGCAGTACAATGAGCAGTTCTTC.

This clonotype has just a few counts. The CDR3 DNA reads as TGCAGTGCTAGAGATGGGAGGGTTAGTGTGCCACCCCTCCACTTT. Translated: CSARDGRVSVPPLHF. J is TRBJ1-6 and V is TRBV20-1; D is unresolved. The V end was cut by 0 bases, the J end by 11 bases, with 17 bases between. CDR1 is DFQATT, CDR2 SNEGSKA, per germline (reference sequence). CDR3 length: 15 amino acids.

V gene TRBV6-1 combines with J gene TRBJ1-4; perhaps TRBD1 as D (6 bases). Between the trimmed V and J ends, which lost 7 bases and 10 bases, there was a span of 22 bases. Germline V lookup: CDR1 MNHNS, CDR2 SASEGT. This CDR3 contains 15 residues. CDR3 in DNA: TGTGCCAGCACCACCGGAATGGGGGCGGACGGAAAACTGTTTTTT. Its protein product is CASTTGMGADGKLFF.

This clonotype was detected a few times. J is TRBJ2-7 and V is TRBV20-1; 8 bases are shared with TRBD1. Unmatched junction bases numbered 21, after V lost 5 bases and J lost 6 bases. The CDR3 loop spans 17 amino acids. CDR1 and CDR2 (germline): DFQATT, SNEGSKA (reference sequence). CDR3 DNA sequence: TGCAGTGCTTTAAGACAGGGGAAGGGTTTCTCTCGATCCGAGCAGTACGTC. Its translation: CSALRQGKGFSRSEQYV.

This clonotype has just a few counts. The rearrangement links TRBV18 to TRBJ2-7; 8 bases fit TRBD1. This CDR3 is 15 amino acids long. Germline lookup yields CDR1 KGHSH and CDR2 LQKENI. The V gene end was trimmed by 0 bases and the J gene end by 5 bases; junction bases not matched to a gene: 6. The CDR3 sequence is CASSPPRQGRHEQYF. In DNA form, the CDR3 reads TGTGCCAGCTCACCACCACGACAGGGGAGACACGAGCAGTACTTC.

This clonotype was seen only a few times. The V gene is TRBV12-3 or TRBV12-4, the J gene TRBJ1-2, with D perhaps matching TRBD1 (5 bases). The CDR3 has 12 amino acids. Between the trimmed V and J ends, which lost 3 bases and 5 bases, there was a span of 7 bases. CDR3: CASSLKGYGYTF. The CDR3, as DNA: TGTGCCAGCAGTTTGAAGGGGTATGGCTACACCTTC.

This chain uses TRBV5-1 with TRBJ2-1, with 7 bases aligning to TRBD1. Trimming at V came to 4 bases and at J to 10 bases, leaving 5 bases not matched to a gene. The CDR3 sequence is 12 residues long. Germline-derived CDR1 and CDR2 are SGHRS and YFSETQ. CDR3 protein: CASSRDSLEQFF. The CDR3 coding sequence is TGCGCCAGCAGCCGGGACAGCCTAGAGCAGTTCTTC.